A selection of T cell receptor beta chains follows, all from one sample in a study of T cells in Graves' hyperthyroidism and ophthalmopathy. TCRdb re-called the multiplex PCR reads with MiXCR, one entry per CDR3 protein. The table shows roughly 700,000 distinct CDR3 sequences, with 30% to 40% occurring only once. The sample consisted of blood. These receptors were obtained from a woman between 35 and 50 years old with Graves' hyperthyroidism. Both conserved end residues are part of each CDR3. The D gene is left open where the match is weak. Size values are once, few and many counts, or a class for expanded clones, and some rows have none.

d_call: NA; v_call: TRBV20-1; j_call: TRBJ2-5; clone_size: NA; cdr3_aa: CSARVTWEDTQTQYF; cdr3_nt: TGCAGTGCTAGGGTAACCTGGGAGGACACACAGACCCAGTACTTC
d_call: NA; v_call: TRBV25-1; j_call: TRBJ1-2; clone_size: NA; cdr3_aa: CASSARDMNYGYTF; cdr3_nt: TGTGCCAGCAGTGCTAGAGATATGAACTATGGCTACACCTTC
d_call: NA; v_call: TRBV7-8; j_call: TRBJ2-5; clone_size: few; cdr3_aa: CASSPRNRQIGETQYF; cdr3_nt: TGTGCCAGCAGCCCAAGGAACCGGCAAATCGGAGAGACCCAGTACTTC
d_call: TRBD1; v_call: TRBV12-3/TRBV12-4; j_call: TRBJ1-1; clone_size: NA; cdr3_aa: CASGPGTGNTEAFF; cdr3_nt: TGTGCTAGTGGCCCCGGGACAGGGAACACTGAAGCTTTCTTT
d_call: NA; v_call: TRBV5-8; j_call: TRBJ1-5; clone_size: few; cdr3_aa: CASSLRADSNQPQHF; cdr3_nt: TGTGCCAGCAGCTTGCGGGCGGATAGCAATCAGCCCCAGCATTTT
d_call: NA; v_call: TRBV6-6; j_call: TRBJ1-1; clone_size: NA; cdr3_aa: CASVRGPEAFF; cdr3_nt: TGTGCCAGCGTCCGGGGCCCTGAAGCTTTCTTT
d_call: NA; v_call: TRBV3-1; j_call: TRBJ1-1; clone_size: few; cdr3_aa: CASSQLQDAAFF; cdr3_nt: TGTGCCAGCAGCCAATTACAGGATGCAGCTTTCTTT
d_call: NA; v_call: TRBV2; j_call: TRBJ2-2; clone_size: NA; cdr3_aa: CARGGQTNTGELFF; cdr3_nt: TGTGCCAGGGGGGGACAAACGAACACCGGGGAGCTGTTTTTT
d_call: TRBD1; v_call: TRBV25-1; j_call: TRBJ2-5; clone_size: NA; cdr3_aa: CASSQQGAALETQYF; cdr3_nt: TGTGCCAGCAGTCAACAGGGGGCGGCATTGGAGACCCAGTACTTC
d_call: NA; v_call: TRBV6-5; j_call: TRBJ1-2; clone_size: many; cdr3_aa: CASSYQGSSYGYTF; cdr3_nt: TGTGCCAGCAGTTACCAAGGCAGCTCATATGGCTACACCTTC
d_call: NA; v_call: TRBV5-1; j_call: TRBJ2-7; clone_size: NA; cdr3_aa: CASSPSNWGPYEQYF; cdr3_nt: TGCGCCAGCAGCCCATCGAATTGGGGTCCCTACGAGCAGTACTTC
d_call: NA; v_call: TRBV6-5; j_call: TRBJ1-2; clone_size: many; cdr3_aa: CASSYGWAADYTF; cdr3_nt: TGTGCCAGCAGCTACGGTTGGGCAGCTGACTACACCTTC
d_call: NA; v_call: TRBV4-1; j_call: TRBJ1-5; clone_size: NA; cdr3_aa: CASSQVYSNQPQHF; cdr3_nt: TGCGCCAGCAGCCAAGTTTATAGCAATCAGCCCCAGCATTTT
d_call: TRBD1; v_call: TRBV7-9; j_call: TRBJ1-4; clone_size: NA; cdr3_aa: CAGSFSDRVGEKLFF; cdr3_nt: TGTGCCGGCAGCTTCTCAGACAGGGTTGGTGAAAAACTGTTTTTT
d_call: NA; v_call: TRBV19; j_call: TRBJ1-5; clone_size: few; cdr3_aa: CASRQGLGSNQPQHF; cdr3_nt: TGTGCCAGCAGGCAGGGGTTGGGGAGCAATCAGCCCCAGCATTTT
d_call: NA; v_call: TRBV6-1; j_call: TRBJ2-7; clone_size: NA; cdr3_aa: CATGGVTSSYEQYF; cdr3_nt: TGTGCGACAGGTGGGGTGACGAGCTCCTACGAGCAGTACTTC
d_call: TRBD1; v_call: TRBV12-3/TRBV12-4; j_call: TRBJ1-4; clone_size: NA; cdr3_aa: CASSPDRAEKLFF; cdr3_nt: TGTGCCAGCAGCCCCGACAGGGCCGAAAAACTGTTTTTT
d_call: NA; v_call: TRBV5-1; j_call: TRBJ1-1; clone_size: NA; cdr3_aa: CASSPGRDEAFF; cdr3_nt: TGCGCCAGCAGCCCCGGAAGGGATGAAGCTTTCTTT
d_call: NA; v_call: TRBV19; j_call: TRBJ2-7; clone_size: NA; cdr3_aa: CASRVDHFSYEQYF; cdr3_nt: TGTGCCAGTAGGGTTGATCACTTCTCCTACGAGCAGTACTTC
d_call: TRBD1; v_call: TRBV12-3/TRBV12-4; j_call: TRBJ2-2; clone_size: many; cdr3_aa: CASSQGVGTGELFF; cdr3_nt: TGTGCCAGCAGCCAGGGGGTGGGCACCGGGGAGCTGTTTTTT
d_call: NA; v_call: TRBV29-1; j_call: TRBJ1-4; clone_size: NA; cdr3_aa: CSSQAGNEKLFF; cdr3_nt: TGCAGCTCCCAGGCAGGAAATGAAAAACTGTTTTTT
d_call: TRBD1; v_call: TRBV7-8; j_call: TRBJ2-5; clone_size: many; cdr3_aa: CASRSVPGTVQETQYF; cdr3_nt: TGTGCCAGCAGATCAGTGCCTGGGACAGTCCAAGAGACCCAGTACTTC
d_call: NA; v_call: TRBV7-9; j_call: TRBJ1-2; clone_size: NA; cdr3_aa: CASGQTDRSLNYGYTF; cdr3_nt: TGTGCCAGCGGCCAGACCGACAGGTCCTTGAACTATGGCTACACCTTC
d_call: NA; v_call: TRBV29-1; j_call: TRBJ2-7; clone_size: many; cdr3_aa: CSVEVRYTYEQYF; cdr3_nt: TGCAGCGTTGAAGTTCGGTACACCTACGAGCAGTACTTC
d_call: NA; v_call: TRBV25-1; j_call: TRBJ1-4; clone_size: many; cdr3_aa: CASSRGDNEKLFF; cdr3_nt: TGTGCCAGCAGTCGAGGGGATAATGAAAAACTGTTTTTT
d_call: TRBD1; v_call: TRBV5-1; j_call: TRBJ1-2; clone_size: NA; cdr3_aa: CASSSTGDWVSNYGYTF; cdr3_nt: TGCGCCAGCAGCTCGACAGGGGATTGGGTGTCTAACTATGGCTACACCTTC
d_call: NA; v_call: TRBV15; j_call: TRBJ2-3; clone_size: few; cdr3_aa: CATSRDLAGSDTQYF; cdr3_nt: TGTGCCACCAGCAGAGATCTCGCAGGATCAGATACGCAGTATTTT
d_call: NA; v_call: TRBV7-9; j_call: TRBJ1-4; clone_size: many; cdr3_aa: CASSLGGTLFF; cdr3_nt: TGTGCCAGCAGCTTAGGCGGGACACTGTTTTTT
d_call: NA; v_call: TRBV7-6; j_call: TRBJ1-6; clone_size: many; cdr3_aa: CASSLEARSPLHF; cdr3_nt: TGTGCCAGCAGCTTAGAAGCACGGTCACCCCTCCACTTT
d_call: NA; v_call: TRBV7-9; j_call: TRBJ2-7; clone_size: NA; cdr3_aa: CASSLREGTHYEQYF; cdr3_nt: TGTGCCAGCAGCTTACGTGAGGGGACCCACTACGAGCAGTACTTC
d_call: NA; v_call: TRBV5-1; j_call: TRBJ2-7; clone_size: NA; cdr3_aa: CASRDTDSESYEQYF; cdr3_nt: TGCGCCAGCAGGGACACAGACAGTGAATCCTACGAGCAGTACTTC
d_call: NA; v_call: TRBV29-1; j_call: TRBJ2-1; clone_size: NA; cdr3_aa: CSVAAGWYNEQFF; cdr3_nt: TGCAGCGTCGCGGCAGGGTGGTACAATGAGCAGTTCTTC
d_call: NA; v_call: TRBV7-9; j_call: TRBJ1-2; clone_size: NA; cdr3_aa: CASSHRDYLDGYTF; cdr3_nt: TGTGCCAGCAGCCACCGGGACTACCTTGACGGCTACACCTTC
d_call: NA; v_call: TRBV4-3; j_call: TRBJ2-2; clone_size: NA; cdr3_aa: CASSLAGGEDTGELFF; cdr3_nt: TGCGCCAGCAGTCTCGCAGGGGGGGAAGACACCGGGGAGCTGTTTTTT
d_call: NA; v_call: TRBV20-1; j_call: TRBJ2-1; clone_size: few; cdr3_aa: CSASLNDNEQFF; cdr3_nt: TGCAGTGCTTCATTAAACGACAATGAGCAGTTCTTC
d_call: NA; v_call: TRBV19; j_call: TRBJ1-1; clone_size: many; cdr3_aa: CASSIGVAEAFF; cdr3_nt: TGTGCCAGTAGTATTGGCGTCGCTGAAGCTTTCTTT
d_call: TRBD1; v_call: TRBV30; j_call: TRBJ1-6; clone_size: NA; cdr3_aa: CAWSVLQAGGSRNSPLHF; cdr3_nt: TGTGCCTGGAGTGTACTTCAGGCAGGGGGATCCAGGAATTCACCCCTCCACTTT
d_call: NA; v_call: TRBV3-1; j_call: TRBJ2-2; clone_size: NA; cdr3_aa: CASSQDPNTGELFF; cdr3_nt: TGTGCCAGCAGCCAAGATCCAAATACCGGGGAGCTGTTTTTT
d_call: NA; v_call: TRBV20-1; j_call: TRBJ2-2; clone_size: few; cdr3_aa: CSASPASATGELFF; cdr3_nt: TGCAGTGCTAGTCCGGCTAGCGCTACCGGGGAGCTGTTTTTT
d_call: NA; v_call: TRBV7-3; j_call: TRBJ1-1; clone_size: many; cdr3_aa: CASSYGTAYEAFF; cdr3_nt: TGTGCCAGCAGCTATGGGACGGCTTATGAAGCTTTCTTT
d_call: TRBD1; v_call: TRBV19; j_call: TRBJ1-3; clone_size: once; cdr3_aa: CASSAGQGGTGNAIYF; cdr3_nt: TGTGCCAGCAGCGCCGGACAGGGAGGAACTGGAAACGCCATATATTTT
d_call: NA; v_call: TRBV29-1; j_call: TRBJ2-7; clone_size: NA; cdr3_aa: CSVGAGTYEQYF; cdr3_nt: TGCAGCGTTGGGGCGGGAACCTACGAGCAGTACTTC
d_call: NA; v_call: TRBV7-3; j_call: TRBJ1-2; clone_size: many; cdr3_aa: CASSPEAGLSPSGYTF; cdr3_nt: TGTGCCAGCAGCCCAGAGGCAGGGCTCTCCCCATCTGGCTACACCTTC
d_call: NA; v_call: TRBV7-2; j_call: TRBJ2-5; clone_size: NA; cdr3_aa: CASSYRDLTQETQYF; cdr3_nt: TGTGCCAGCAGCTACCGGGACCTCACCCAAGAGACCCAGTACTTC
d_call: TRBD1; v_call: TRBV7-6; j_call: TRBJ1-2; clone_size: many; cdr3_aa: CASSPQTGGGYGYTF; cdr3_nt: TGTGCCAGCAGCCCCCAGACAGGGGGCGGTTATGGCTACACCTTC
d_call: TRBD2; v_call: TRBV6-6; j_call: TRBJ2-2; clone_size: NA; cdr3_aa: CASRKGLASTGELFF; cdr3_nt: TGTGCCAGCAGGAAGGGACTAGCGAGCACCGGGGAGCTGTTTTTT
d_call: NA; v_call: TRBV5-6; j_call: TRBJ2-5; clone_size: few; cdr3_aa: CASSPFLKPQETQYF; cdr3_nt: TGTGCCAGCAGCCCCTTTTTGAAGCCCCAAGAGACCCAGTACTTC
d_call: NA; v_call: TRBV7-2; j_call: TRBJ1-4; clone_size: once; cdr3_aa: CASSFDQDPYNEKLFF; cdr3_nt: TGTGCCAGCAGCTTCGATCAGGACCCCTACAATGAAAAACTGTTTTTT
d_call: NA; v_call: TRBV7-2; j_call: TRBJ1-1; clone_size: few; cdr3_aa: CASSLGRGSLNTEAFF; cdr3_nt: TGTGCCAGCAGCTTGGGGCGGGGATCTCTGAACACTGAAGCTTTCTTT
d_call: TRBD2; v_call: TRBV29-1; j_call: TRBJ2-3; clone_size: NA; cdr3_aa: CSVVSSGRTDTQYF; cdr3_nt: TGCAGCGTTGTTTCCAGCGGGAGAACAGATACGCAGTATTTT
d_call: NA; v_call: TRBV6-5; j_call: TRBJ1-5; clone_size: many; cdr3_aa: CASIGEEDQPQHF; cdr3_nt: TGTGCCAGCATAGGGGAGGAGGATCAGCCCCAGCATTTT
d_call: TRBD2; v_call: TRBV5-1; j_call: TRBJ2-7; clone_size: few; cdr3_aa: CASSPRGGLAVTYEQYF; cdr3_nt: TGCGCCAGCAGCCCCAGGGGAGGACTAGCGGTAACCTACGAGCAGTACTTC
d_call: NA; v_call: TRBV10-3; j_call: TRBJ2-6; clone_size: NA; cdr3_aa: CAISEQGGTGANVLTF; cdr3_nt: TGTGCCATCAGTGAACAGGGAGGCACCGGGGCCAACGTCCTGACTTTC
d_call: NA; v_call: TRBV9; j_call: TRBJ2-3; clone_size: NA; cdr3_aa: CASSVGRPSDTQYF; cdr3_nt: TGTGCCAGCAGCGTAGGTAGGCCCTCAGATACGCAGTATTTT
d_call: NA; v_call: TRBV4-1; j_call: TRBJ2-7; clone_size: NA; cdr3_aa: CASSDLRSRAYEQYF; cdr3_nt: TGCGCCAGCAGCGATCTGCGATCTCGAGCCTACGAGCAGTACTTC